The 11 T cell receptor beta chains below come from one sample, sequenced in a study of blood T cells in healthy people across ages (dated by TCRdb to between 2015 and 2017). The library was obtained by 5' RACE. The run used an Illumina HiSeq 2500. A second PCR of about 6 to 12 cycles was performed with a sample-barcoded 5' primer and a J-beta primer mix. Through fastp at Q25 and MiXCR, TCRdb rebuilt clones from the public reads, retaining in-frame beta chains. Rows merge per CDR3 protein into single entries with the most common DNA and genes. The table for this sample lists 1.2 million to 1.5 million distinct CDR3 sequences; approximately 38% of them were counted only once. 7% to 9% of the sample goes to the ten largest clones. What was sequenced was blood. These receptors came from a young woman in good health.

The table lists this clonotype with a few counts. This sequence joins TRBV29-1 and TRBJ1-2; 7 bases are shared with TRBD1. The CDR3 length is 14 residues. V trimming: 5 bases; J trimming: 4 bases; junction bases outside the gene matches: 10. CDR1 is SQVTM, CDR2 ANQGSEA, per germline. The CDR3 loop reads CSVSPQGSGYGYTF. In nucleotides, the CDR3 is TGCAGCGTTAGTCCACAGGGGAGCGGCTATGGCTACACCTTC.

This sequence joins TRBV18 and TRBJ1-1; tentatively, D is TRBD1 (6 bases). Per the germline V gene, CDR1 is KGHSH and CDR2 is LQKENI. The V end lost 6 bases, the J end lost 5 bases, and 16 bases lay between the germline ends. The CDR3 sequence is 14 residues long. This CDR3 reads CASSQNRDLTEAFF. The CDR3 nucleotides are TGTGCCAGCTCGCAAAACAGGGATTTGACTGAAGCTTTCTTT.

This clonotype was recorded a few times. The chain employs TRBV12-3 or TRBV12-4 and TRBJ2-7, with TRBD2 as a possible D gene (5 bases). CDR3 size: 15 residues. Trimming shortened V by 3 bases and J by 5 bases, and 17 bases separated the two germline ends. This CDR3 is CASSFSTLYGDEQYF. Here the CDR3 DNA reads TGTGCCAGCAGTTTCTCGACTCTGTACGGGGACGAGCAGTACTTC.

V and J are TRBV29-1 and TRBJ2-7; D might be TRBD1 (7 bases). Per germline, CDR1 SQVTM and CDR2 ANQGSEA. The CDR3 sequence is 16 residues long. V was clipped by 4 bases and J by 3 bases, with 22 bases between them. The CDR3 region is CSVVGGGKGGSYEQYF. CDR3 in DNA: TGCAGCGTTGTTGGAGGGGGCAAAGGAGGAAGCTACGAGCAGTACTTC.

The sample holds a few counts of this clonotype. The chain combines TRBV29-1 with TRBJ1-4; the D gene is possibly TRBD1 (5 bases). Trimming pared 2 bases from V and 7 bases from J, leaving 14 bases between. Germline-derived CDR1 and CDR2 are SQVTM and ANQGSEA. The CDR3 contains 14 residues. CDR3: CSVESPDSREKLFF. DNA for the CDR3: TGCAGCGTTGAAAGCCCCGACAGCCGTGAAAAACTGTTTTTT.

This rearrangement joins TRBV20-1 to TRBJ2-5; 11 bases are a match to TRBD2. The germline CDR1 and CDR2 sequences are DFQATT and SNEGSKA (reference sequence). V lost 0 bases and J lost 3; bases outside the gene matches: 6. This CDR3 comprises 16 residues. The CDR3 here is CSARDLSGGAEETQYF. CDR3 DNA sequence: TGCAGTGCTAGAGACCTTAGCGGGGGGGCCGAAGAGACCCAGTACTTC.

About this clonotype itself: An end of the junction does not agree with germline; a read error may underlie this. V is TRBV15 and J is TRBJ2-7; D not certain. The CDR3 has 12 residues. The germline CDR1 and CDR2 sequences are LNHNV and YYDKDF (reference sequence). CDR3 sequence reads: CAISRDFREQYF. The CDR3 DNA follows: TGTGCCATCAGCAGAGATTTTCGGGAGCAGTACTTC.

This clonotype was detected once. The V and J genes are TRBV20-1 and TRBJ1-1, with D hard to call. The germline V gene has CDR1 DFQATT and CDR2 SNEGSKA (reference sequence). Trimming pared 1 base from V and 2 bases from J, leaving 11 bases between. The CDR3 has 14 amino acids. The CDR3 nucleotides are TGCAGTGCTAGAGGGGATGGGTCCAACACTGAAGCTTTCTTT. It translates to CSARGDGSNTEAFF.

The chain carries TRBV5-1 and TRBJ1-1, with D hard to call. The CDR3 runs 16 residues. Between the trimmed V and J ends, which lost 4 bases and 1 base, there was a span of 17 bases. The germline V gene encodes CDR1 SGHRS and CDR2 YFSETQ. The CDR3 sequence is CASSPSAAGPNTEAFF. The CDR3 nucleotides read TGCGCCAGCAGCCCAAGCGCCGCGGGCCCGAACACTGAAGCTTTCTTT.

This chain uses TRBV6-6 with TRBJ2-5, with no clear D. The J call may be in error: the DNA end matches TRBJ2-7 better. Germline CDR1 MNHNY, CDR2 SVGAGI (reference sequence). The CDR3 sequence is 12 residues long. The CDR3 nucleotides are TGTGCCAGCAGTTACTCGCCAGACGAGCAGTACTTC. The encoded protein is CASSYSPDEQYF.

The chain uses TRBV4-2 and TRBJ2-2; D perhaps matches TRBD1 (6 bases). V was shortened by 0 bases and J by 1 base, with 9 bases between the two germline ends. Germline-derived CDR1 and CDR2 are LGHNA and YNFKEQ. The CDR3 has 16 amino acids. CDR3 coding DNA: TGTGCCAGCAGCCAAGACGGGACAAGGAACACCGGGGAGCTGTTTTTT. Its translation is CASSQDGTRNTGELFF.